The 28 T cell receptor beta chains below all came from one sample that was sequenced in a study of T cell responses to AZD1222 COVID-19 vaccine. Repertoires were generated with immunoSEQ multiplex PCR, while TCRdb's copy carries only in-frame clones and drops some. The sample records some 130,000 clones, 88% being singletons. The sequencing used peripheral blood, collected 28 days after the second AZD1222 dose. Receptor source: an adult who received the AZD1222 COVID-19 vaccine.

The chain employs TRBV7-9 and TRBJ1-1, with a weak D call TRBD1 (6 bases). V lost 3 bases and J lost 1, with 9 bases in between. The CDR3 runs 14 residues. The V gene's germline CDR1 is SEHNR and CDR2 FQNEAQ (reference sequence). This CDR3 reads CASSLGRGNTEAFF. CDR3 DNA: TGTGCCAGCAGCTTGGGCAGGGGGAACACTGAAGCTTTCTTT.

CDR3 sequence: CASSRSLADPGELFF. In DNA form, the CDR3 reads TGTGCCAGCAGCCGATCGCTAGCGGATCCCGGGGAGCTGTTTTTT. The rearrangement joins TRBV4-2 to TRBJ2-2; 7 nucleotides line up with TRBD2. Trimming took 4 bases from V and 6 from J; bases not matched to a gene: 8. CDR3 length: 15 residues. Looked up from germline, CDR1 is LGHNA and CDR2 is YNFKEQ.

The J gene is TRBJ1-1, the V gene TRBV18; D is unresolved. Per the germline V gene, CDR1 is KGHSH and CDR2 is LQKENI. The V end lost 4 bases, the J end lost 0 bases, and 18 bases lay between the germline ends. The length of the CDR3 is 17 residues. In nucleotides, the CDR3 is TGTGCCAGCTCACTCTATAGTGTAGGAAACATGAACACTGAAGCTTTCTTT. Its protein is CASSLYSVGNMNTEAFF.

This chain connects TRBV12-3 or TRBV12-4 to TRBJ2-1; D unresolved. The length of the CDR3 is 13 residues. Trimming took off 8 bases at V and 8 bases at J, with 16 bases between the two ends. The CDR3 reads CASGNNWADEQFF. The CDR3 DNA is TGTGCCAGCGGCAACAATTGGGCCGATGAGCAGTTCTTC.

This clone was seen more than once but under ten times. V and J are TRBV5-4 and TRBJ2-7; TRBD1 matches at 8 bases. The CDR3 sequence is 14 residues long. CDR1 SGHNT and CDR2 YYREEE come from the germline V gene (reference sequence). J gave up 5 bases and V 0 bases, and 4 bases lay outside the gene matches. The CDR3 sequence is CASSLEQGADEQYF. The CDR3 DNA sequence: TGTGCCAGCAGCTTGGAGCAGGGGGCCGACGAGCAGTACTTC.

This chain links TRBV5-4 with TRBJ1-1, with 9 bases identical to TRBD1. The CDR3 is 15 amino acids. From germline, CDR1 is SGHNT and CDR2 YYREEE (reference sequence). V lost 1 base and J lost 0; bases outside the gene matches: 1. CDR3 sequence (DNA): TGTGCCAGCAGCTTGTGGGACAGGGTGAACACTGAAGCTTTCTTT. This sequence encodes CASSLWDRVNTEAFF.

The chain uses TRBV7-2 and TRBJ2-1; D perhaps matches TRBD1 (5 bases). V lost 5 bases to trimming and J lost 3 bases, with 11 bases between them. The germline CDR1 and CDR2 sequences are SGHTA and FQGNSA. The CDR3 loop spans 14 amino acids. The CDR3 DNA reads TGTGCCAGCAGCCCCCGGACATTCTACAATGAGCAGTTCTTC. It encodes CASSPRTFYNEQFF.

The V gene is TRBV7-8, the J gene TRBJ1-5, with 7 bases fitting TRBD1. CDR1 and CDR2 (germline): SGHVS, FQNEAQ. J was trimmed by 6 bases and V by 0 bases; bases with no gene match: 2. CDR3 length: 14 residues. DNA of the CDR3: TGTGCCAGCAGCTTAGCAGGGGGCGGTCAGCCCCAGCATTTT. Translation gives CASSLAGGGQPQHF.

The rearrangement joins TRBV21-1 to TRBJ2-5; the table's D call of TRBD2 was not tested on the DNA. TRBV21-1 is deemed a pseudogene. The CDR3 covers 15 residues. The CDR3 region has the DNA TGTGCCAGCAGCATGGGACTAGCGGGCATACTGTCTCAGTACTTC. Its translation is CASSMGLAGILSQYF.

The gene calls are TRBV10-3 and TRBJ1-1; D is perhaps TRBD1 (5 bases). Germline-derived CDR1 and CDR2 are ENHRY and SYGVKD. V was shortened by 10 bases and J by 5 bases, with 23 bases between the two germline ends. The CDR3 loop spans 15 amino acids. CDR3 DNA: TGTGCCACGGGAGAAGTAATGGCCGGGGGGACTGAAGCTTTCTTT. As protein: CATGEVMAGGTEAFF.

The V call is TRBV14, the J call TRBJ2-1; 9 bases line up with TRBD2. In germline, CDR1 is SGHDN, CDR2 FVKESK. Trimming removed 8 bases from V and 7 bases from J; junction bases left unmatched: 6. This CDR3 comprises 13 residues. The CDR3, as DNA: TGTGCCAGCGGCGGGGGGGCCGGGAATGAGCAGTTCTTC. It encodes CASGGGAGNEQFF. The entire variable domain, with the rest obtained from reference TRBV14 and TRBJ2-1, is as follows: EAGVTQFPSHSVIEKGQTVTLRCDPISGHDNLYWYRRVMGKEIKFLLHFVKESKQDESGMPNNRFLAERTGGTYSTLKVQPAELEDSGVYFCASGGGAGNEQFFGPGTRLTVL.

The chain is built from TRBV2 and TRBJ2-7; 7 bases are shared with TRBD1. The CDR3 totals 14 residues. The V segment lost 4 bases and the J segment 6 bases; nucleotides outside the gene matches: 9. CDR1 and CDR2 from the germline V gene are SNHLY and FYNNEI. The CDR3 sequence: CASSAERGHVEQYF. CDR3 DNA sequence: TGTGCCAGCAGTGCCGAGAGGGGGCATGTCGAGCAGTACTTC.

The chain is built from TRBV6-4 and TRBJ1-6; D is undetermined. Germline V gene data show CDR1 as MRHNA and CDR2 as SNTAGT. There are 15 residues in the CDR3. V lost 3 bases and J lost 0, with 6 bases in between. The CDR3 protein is CASSEQSSYNSPLHF. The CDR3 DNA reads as TGTGCCAGCAGTGAGCAGAGCTCCTATAATTCACCCCTCCACTTT.

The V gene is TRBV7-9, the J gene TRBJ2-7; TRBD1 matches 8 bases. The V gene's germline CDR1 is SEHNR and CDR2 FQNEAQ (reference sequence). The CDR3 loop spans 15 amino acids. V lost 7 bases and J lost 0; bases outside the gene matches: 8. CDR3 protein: CASTLQGESSYEQYF. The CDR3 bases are TGTGCCAGCACCCTACAGGGGGAGAGCTCCTACGAGCAGTACTTC.

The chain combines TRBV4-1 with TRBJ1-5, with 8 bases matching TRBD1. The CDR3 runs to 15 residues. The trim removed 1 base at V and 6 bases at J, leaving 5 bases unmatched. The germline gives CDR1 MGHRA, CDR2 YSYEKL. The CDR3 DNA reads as TGCGCCAGCAGCCAAGGGCAGGGGGCTGGTCAGCCCCAGCATTTT. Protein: CASSQGQGAGQPQHF.

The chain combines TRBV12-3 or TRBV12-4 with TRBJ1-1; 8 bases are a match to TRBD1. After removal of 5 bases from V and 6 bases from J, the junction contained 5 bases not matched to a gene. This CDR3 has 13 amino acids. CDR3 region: CASSLGQVPEAFF. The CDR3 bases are TGTGCCAGCAGTCTGGGACAGGTCCCTGAAGCTTTCTTT.

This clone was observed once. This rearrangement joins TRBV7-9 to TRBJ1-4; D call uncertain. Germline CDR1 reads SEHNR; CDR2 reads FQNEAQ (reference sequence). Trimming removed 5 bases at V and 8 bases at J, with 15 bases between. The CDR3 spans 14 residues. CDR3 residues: CASSRTLREEKLFF. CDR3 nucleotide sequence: TGTGCCAGCAGCCGGACCCTAAGGGAGGAAAAACTGTTTTTT.

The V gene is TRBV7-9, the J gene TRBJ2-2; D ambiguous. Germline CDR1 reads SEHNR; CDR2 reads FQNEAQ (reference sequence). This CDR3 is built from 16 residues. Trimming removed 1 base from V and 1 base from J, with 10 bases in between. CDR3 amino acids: CASSLEYRKNTGELFF. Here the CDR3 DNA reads TGTGCCAGCAGCTTAGAGTACCGAAAGAACACCGGGGAGCTGTTTTTT.

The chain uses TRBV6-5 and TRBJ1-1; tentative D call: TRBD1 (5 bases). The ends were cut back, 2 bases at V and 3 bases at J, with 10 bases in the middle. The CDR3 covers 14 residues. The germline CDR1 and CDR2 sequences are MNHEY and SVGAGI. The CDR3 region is CASSYQGLDTEAFF. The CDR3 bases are TGTGCCAGCAGTTACCAGGGTTTAGACACTGAAGCTTTCTTT.

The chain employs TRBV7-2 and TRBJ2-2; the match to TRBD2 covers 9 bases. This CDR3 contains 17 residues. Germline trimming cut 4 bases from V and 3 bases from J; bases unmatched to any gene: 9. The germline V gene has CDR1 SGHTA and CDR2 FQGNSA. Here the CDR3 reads CASSSPRQRGDTGELFF. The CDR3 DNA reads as TGTGCCAGCAGCTCCCCCCGGCAGCGGGGGGACACCGGGGAGCTGTTTTTT.

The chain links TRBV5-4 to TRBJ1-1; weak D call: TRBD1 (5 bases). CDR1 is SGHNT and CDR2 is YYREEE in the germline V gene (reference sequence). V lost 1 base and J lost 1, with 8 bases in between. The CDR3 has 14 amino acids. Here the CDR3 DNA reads TGTGCCAGCAGCTTGTTCAGGGAGAACACTGAAGCTTTCTTT. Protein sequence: CASSLFRENTEAFF. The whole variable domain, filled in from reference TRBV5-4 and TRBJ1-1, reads ETGVTQSPTHLIKTRGQQVTLRCSSQSGHNTVSWYQQALGQGPQFIFQYYREEENGRGNFPPRFSGLQFPNYSSELNVNALELDDSALYLCASSLFRENTEAFFGQGTRLTVV.

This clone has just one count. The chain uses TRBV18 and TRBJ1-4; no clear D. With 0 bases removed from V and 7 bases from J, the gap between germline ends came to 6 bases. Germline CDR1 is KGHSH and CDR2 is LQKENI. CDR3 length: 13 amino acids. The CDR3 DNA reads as TGTGCCAGCTCACCACCGGTGGTTGAAAAACTGTTTTTT. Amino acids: CASSPPVVEKLFF. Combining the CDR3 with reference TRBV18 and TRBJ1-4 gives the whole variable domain NAGVMQNPRHLVRRRGQEARLRCSPMKGHSHVYWYRQLPEEGLKFMVYLQKENIIDESGMPKERFSAEFPKEGPSILRIQQVVRGDSAAYFCASSPPVVEKLFFGSGTQLSVL.

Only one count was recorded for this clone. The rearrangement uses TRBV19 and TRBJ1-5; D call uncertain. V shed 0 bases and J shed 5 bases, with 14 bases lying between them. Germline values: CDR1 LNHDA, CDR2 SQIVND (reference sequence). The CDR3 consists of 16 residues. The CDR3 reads CASSIESRSAHQPQHF. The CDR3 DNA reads TGTGCCAGTAGTATAGAGTCTAGAAGTGCACATCAGCCCCAGCATTTT. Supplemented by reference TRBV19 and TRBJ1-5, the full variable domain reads DGGITQSPKYLFRKEGQNVTLSCEQNLNHDAMYWYRQDPGQGLRLIYYSQIVNDFQKGDIAEGYSVSREKKESFPLTVTSAQKNPTAFYLCASSIESRSAHQPQHFGDGTRLSIL.

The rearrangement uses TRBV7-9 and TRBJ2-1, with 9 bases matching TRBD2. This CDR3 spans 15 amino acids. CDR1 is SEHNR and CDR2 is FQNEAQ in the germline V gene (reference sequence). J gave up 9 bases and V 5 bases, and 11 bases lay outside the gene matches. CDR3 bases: TGTGCCAGCAGCCCCCGTGGTAGCGGGAGTGCTGAGCAGTTCTTC. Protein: CASSPRGSGSAEQFF. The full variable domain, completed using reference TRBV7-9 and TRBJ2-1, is DTGVSQNPRHKITKRGQNVTFRCDPISEHNRLYWYRQTLGQGPEFLTYFQNEAQLEKSRLLSDRFSAERPKGSFSTLEIQRTEQGDSAMYLCASSPRGSGSAEQFFGPGTRLTVL.

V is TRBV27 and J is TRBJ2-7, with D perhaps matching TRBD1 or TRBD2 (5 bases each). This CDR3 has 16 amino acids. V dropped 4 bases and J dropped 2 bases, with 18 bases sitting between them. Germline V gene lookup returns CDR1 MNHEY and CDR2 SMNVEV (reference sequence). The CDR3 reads CASSSRGGTKTYEQYF. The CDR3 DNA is TGTGCCAGCAGTTCCCGGGGTGGGACCAAAACCTACGAGCAGTACTTC.

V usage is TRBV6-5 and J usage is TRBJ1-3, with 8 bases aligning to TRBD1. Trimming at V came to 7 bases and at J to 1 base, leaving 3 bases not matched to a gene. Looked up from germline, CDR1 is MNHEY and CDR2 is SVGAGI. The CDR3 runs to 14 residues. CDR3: CASTRTGSGNTIYF. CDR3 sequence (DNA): TGTGCCAGCACCCGGACAGGGTCTGGAAACACCATATATTTT.

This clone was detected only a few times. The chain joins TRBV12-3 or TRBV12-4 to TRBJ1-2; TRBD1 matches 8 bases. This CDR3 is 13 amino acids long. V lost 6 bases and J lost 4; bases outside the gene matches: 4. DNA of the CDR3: TGTGCCAGCAGCCCACAGGGGGGCTATGGCTACACCTTC. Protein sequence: CASSPQGGYGYTF.

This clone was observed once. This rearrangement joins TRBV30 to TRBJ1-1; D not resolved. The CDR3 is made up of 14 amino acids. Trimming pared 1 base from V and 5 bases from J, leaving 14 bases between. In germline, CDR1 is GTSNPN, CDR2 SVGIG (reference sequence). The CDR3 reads CAWSATLLGTEAFF. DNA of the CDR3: TGTGCCTGGAGTGCGACCCTTTTGGGGACTGAAGCTTTCTTT.